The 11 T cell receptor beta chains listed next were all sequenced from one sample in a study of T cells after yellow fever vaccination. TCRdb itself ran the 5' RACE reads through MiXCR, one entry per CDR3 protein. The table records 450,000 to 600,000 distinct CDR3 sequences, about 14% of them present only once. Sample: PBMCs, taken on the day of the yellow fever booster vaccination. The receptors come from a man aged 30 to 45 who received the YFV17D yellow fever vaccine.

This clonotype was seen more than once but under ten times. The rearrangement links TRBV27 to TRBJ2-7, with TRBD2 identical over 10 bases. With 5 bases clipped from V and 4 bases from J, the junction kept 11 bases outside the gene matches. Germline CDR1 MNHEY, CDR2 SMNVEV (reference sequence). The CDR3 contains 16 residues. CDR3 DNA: TGTGCCAGCAGTCCAAGTCCTAGCGGGAGCGCGTACGAGCAGTACTTC. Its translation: CASSPSPSGSAYEQYF.

The CDR3 sequence is CASSQSGEKLFF. The CDR3 DNA reads TGTGCCAGCAGCCAATCTGGTGAAAAACTGTTTTTT. The gene calls are TRBV3-1 and TRBJ1-4; D remains ambiguous. Germline CDR1 is LGHDT and CDR2 is YNNKEL (reference sequence). V lost 2 bases, J lost 7 bases, and 5 bases lay in between. CDR3 size: 12 residues.

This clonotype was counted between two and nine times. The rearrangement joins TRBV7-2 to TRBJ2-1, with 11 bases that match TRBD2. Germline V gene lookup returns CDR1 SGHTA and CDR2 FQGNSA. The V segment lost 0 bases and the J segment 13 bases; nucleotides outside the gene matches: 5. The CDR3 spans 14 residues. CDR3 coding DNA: TGTGCCAGCAGCTTAGCCACTAGCGGGAGTTCTCAGTTCTTC. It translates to CASSLATSGSSQFF.

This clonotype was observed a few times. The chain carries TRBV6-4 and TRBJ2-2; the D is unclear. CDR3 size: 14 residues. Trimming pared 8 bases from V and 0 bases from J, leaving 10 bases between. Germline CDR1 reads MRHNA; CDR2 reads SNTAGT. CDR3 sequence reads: CASQSVTNTGELFF. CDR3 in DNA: TGTGCCAGCCAGTCCGTAACGAACACCGGGGAGCTGTTTTTT.

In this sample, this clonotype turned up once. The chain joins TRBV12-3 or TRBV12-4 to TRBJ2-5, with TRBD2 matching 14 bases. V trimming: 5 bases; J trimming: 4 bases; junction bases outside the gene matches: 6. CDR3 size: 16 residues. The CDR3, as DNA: TGTGCCAGCAGTGGCCGGGGACTAGCGGGAGTAGAGACCCAGTACTTC. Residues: CASSGRGLAGVETQYF.

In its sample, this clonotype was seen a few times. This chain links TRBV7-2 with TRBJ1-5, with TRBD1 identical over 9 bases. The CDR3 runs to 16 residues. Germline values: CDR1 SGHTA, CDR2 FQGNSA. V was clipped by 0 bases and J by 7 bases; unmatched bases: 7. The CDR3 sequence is CASSLAGTGISQPQHF. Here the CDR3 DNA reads TGTGCCAGCAGCTTAGCCGGGACAGGGATTAGCCAGCCCCAGCATTTT.

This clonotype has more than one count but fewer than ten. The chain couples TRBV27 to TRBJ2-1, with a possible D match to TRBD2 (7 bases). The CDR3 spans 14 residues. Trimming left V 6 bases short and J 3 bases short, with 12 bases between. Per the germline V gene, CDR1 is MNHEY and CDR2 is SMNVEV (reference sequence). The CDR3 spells CASRGGGFYNEQFF. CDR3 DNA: TGTGCCAGCAGAGGCGGGGGCTTCTACAATGAGCAGTTCTTC.

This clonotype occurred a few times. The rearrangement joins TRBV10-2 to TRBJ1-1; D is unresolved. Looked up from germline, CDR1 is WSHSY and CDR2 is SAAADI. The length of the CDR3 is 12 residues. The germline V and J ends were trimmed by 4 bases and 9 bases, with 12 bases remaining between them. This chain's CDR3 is CASSGRFDQAFF. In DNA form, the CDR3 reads TGCGCCAGCAGTGGACGGTTTGATCAAGCTTTCTTT.

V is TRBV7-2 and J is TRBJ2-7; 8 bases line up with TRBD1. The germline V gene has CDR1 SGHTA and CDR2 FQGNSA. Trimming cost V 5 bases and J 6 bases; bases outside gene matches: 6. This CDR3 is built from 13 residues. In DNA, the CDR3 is TGTGCCAGCAGCGCCCGGACAGGGCCCGAGCAGTACTTC. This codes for CASSARTGPEQYF.

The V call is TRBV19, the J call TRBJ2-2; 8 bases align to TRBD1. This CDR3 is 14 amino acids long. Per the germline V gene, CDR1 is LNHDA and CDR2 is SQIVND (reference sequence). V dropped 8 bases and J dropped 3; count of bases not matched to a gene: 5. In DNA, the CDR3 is TGTGCCAGTTCTGGGACAGGAGACACCGGGGAGCTGTTTTTT. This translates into CASSGTGDTGELFF.

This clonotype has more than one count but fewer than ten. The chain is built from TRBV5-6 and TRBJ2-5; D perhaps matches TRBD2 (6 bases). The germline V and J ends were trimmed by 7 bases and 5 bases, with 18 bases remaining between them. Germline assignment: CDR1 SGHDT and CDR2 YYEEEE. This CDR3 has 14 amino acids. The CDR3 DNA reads TGTGCCAGCCGATCGGACTATTCGGGGGAGACCCAGTACTTC. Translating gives CASRSDYSGETQYF.